This is a list of T cell receptor beta chains from one sample in a study of CXCR3-negative and CXCR3-positive naive CD8 T cells. TCRdb reprocessed the 5' RACE reads; each CDR3 protein has one entry and no DNA is given. The table lists approximately 45,000 distinct CDR3 sequences, with about 15% in the top ten. The sample taken for sequencing was memory CD8+ T cells from blood. The receptor source for this set is a human donor in good health. Some clones in this sample may be carry-over from other donors' samples. Each CDR3 is given with its conserved first and last residue.

cdr3_aa j_call v_call
CASSPQRSSYNEQFF TRBJ2-1 TRBV5-1
CSASHRDRVSYEQYF TRBJ2-7 TRBV20-1
CASSIPWDSTEAFF TRBJ1-1 TRBV19
CSARGPGGHTEAFF TRBJ1-1 TRBV20-1
CASSPGGGGTGELFF TRBJ2-2 TRBV12-3/TRBV12-4
CASSLEKDRPNLGNEQFF TRBJ2-1 TRBV11-2
CSVEKRGPNEQFF TRBJ2-1 TRBV29-1
CASKVFGTGKRDEQFF TRBJ2-1 TRBV5-5
CSVQGGSPEAFF TRBJ1-1 TRBV29-1
CASSRTGKPEAFF TRBJ1-1 TRBV7-9
CASSPGLVVREPMDTQYF TRBJ2-3 TRBV5-1
CSAPPARGTGGYSNQPQHF TRBJ1-5 TRBV20-1
CASSQPTSGSEDNEQFF TRBJ2-1 TRBV4-1
CASSYTGIQPQHF TRBJ1-5 TRBV27
CASSQDGTEAFF TRBJ1-1 TRBV4-1
CASGSEDREDTGELFF TRBJ2-2 TRBV28
CSVFDSPRTGYTF TRBJ1-2 TRBV29-1